This TCR beta chain was found in a study of blood T cell repertoires in COVID-19. Study background: Acute-phase and convalescent COVID-19 samples originated in the United States, Italy and Spain. T cells, B-cell-depleted T cells, or PBMCs provided the cDNA or gDNA that served as material.

CDR3 size: 12 residues. V lost 8 bases to trimming and J lost 4 bases, with 11 bases between them. Authors' analysis steps: For nucleated cells, counts were estimated from reference gene primer amplification. Profiled with immunoSEQ multiplex PCR; TCRdb holds only in-frame clones, not every one. V and J calls and clone size follow that table, whereas D and trimming were derived from the DNA. The table shows 280,000 or so clones, with 80% to 90% occurring only once. This TCR derives from a woman between 50 and 59 years old who had recovered from COVID-19. The specimen was peripheral blood. V gene TRBV12-3 or TRBV12-4 combines with J gene TRBJ1-1; D is possibly TRBD1 (5 bases). The DNA of the CDR3 is TGTGCCAGCGGGAGGGGAGGCACTGAAGCTTTCTTT. This codes for CASGRGGTEAFF.